The 29 T cell receptor beta chains below were found in one sample sequenced in a study of blood T cell repertoires in COVID-19 (dated by TCRdb to about 2020). The library was prepared using the immunoSEQ multiplex PCR assay. Here the immuneACCESS table is served through TCRdb, limited to in-frame sequences with V and J called. Missing clones are a known gap in these copies; in checked studies unresolved V genes cover under half, and the rest lacks a known reason. Here the sample has around 150,000 clones; about 90% occur a single time. The top ten clones comprise about 4.6% of the sample. The sample consisted of peripheral blood. These receptors all come from a woman aged 60-70 years with active or convalescent COVID-19.

The chain employs TRBV7-2 and TRBJ1-4; 7 nucleotides line up with TRBD1. CDR3 size: 15 residues. Germline V lookup: CDR1 SGHTA, CDR2 FQGNSA. With 2 bases clipped from V and 6 bases from J, the junction kept 6 bases outside the gene matches. CDR3 DNA: TGTGCCAGCAGCTTAACAGGGGCGCGAGATGAAAAACTGTTTTTT. It encodes CASSLTGARDEKLFF. Together with reference TRBV7-2 and TRBJ1-4, the CDR3 gives the full variable domain: GAGVSQSPSNKVTEKGKDVELRCDPISGHTALYWYRQSLGQGLEFLIYFQGNSAPDKSGLPSDRFSAERTGGSVSTLTIQRTQQEDSAVYLCASSLTGARDEKLFFGSGTQLSVL.

The rearrangement links TRBV5-1 to TRBJ2-7; TRBD2 matches at 14 bases. There are 15 residues in the CDR3. Germline-derived CDR1 and CDR2 are SGHRS and YFSETQ. Trimming removed 4 bases from V and 2 bases from J; junction bases left unmatched: 2. The CDR3 spells CASSPGLAGAYEQYF. The CDR3 DNA reads as TGCGCCAGCAGCCCGGGACTAGCGGGGGCCTACGAGCAGTACTTC.

The chain couples TRBV18 to TRBJ2-7, with TRBD1 matching over 8 bases. V shed 1 base, J shed 1 base, and the junction held 6 bases outside the gene matches. The CDR3 totals 16 residues. Germline values: CDR1 KGHSH, CDR2 LQKENI. The CDR3 region has the DNA TGTGCCAGCTCACCACTCGGACAGGGCATTTCCTACGAGCAGTACTTC. Its protein is CASSPLGQGISYEQYF. Variable domain in full (rest from reference TRBV18 and TRBJ2-7): NAGVMQNPRHLVRRRGQEARLRCSPMKGHSHVYWYRQLPEEGLKFMVYLQKENIIDESGMPKERFSAEFPKEGPSILRIQQVVRGDSAAYFCASSPLGQGISYEQYFGPGTRLTVT.

This chain uses TRBV7-2 with TRBJ2-5; 7 bases line up with TRBD1. The CDR3 runs 14 residues. Trimming removed 3 bases from V and 3 bases from J; junction bases left unmatched: 4. Germline V CDR1 and CDR2: SGHTA, FQGNSA. CDR3 residues: CASSLMTGKETQYF. CDR3 nucleotide sequence: TGTGCCAGCAGCTTGATGACAGGGAAAGAGACCCAGTACTTC.

V and J are TRBV29-1 and TRBJ1-4, with D unresolved. This CDR3 has 15 residues. The ends were cut back, 0 bases at V and 8 bases at J, with 16 bases in the middle. Germline loops: CDR1 SQVTM, CDR2 ANQGSEA. DNA for the CDR3: TGCAGCGTTGAAGATGTCGGAAAGGGAGGGGAAAAACTGTTTTTT. This sequence encodes CSVEDVGKGGEKLFF.

For this clone: The sample holds other DNA sequences that translate to the same CDR3. The chain recombines TRBV11-2 with TRBJ1-2, with 8 bases that match TRBD1. The length of the CDR3 is 12 residues. Trimming cost V 5 bases and J 6 bases; bases outside gene matches: 2. From germline, CDR1 is SGHAT and CDR2 FQNNGV. CDR3 bases: TGTGCCAGCAGCCAGACAGGGGATGGCTACACCTTC. Translation: CASSQTGDGYTF.

V usage is TRBV7-2 and J usage is TRBJ2-1, with 9 bases lining up with TRBD2. Germline assignment: CDR1 SGHTA and CDR2 FQGNSA. The CDR3 length is 16 residues. V shed 1 base, J shed 4 bases, and the junction held 5 bases outside the gene matches. This CDR3 is CASSLGSGGIYNEQFF. In DNA, the CDR3 is TGTGCCAGCAGCTTAGGGAGCGGGGGGATATACAATGAGCAGTTCTTC.

The genes are TRBV7-8 and TRBJ2-1; possible D gene TRBD2, 6 bases. The CDR3 sequence is 15 residues long. CDR1 is SGHVS and CDR2 is FQNEAQ in the germline V gene. V was cut by 6 bases and J by 0 bases, with 12 bases left in between. The CDR3 here is CASSLRDFSYNEQFF. DNA for the CDR3: TGTGCCAGCAGTCTCCGGGACTTCTCCTACAATGAGCAGTTCTTC.

This chain links TRBV3-1 (or the pseudogene TRBV3-2) with TRBJ2-2, with D tentatively TRBD2 (5 bases). Germline CDR1 reads LGHDT; CDR2 reads YNNKEL (reference sequence). V lost 4 bases and J 5 bases, leaving 17 bases between the germline ends. The CDR3 length is 16 residues. Written as DNA, the CDR3 is TGTGCCAGCAGCCCGAAAACTAGTCCCATTACCGGGGAGCTGTTTTTT. This encodes CASSPKTSPITGELFF.

This clone was recorded once. This chain uses TRBV11-2 with TRBJ1-1; unclear D gene. CDR1 SGHAT and CDR2 FQNNGV come from the germline V gene. Trimming left V 2 bases short and J 1 base short, with 8 bases between. The CDR3 has 14 residues. The CDR3 is CASSLLAGNTEAFF. The CDR3 DNA reads TGTGCCAGCAGCTTACTAGCGGGGAACACTGAAGCTTTCTTT.

DNA of the CDR3: TGCGCCAGCAGCTTACTAGCGGGGGGCCTTGCGGTATATGAGCAGTTCTTC. Residues: CASSLLAGGLAVYEQFF. V and J are TRBV5-1 and TRBJ2-1; 12 nucleotides match TRBD2. The J segment lost 8 bases and the V segment lost 2 bases, leaving 11 bases of the junction unmatched. Germline CDR1 and CDR2: SGHRS and YFSETQ. CDR3 length: 17 residues.

This clone appeared a single time. This chain joins TRBV4-3 and TRBJ1-2, with TRBD1 matching 8 bases. CDR3 length: 14 amino acids. V was pared by 0 bases and J by 4 bases, with 1 base of the junction left unmatched. Germline values: CDR1 LGHNA, CDR2 YSLEER. The CDR3 DNA reads as TGCGCCAGCAGCCAAGATACAGGGGGCTATGGCTACACCTTC. As protein: CASSQDTGGYGYTF.

The rearrangement links TRBV6-6 to TRBJ1-1; the D is unclear. The V end was cut by 0 bases, the J end by 7 bases, with 6 bases between. Germline CDR1 and CDR2: MNHNY and SVGAGI (reference sequence). This CDR3 region has 12 residues. CDR3 coding DNA: TGTGCCAGCAGTTACTCGAGAAATGAAGCTTTCTTT. Translated: CASSYSRNEAFF.

This clone was recorded a few times. The chain couples TRBV7-2 to TRBJ1-6, with D uncertain. V was pared by 4 bases and J by 6 bases, with 7 bases between. The CDR3 loop spans 13 amino acids. Germline V lookup: CDR1 SGHTA, CDR2 FQGNSA. The CDR3 nucleotides are TGTGCCAGCAGCTACCGGGGTAATTCACCCCTCCACTTT. Its translation is CASSYRGNSPLHF.

This sequence joins TRBV6-5 and TRBJ1-2; D ambiguous. Per germline, CDR1 MNHEY and CDR2 SVGAGI. This CDR3 spans 13 amino acids. Deletions cut 7 bases from V and 3 bases from J, with 12 bases between. The CDR3 DNA follows: TGTGCCAGCAAAAACCCGGGTTACTATGGCTACACCTTC. This encodes CASKNPGYYGYTF.

This clone has just a few counts. The chain carries TRBV5-8 and TRBJ1-1; TRBD1 matches at 10 bases. Germline CDR1 and CDR2: SGHTS and YDEGEE. Germline trimming cut 1 base from V and 7 bases from J; bases unmatched to any gene: 4. This CDR3 is 14 amino acids long. CDR3 protein: CASSLLGTGDEAFF. CDR3 DNA: TGTGCCAGCAGCTTGCTGGGGACAGGGGATGAAGCTTTCTTT. Complete variable domain (other parts from reference TRBV5-8 and TRBJ1-1): EAGVTQSPTHLIKTRGQQATLRCSPISGHTSVYWYQQALGLGLQFLLWYDEGEERNRGNFPPRFSGRQFPNYSSELNVNALELEDSALYLCASSLLGTGDEAFFGQGTRLTVV.

The chain carries TRBV2 and TRBJ2-5; 7 positions match TRBD2. The germline V gene has CDR1 SNHLY and CDR2 FYNNEI. The CDR3 has 14 amino acids. V shed 4 bases and J 2 bases; nucleotides not matched to a gene: 4. The CDR3 loop reads CASSGEGRQETQYF. CDR3 bases: TGTGCCAGCAGTGGGGAGGGACGACAAGAGACCCAGTACTTC.

This clone was detected once. This chain joins TRBV20-1 and TRBJ1-2; D is possibly TRBD1 (5 bases). The germline V gene encodes CDR1 DFQATT and CDR2 SNEGSKA (reference sequence). V was clipped by 3 bases and J by 6 bases, with 17 bases between them. The CDR3 is 14 residues long. CDR3 protein: CSASKTRGSDGYTF. CDR3 bases: TGCAGTGCTAGTAAGACTAGGGGCTCGGATGGCTACACCTTC.

This chain joins TRBV24-1 and TRBJ1-5, with 8 bases aligning to TRBD1. V lost 3 bases and J lost 0; bases outside the gene matches: 9. The CDR3 consists of 18 residues. Germline-derived CDR1 and CDR2 are KGHDR and SFDVKD. CDR3 nucleotides: TGTGCCACCAGTGATACCGGGACAGGACCTTATAGCAATCAGCCCCAGCATTTT. Its translation: CATSDTGTGPYSNQPQHF.

This rearrangement joins TRBV3-1 (or the pseudogene TRBV3-2) to TRBJ2-1; D unclear. The CDR3 contains 14 residues. Trimming removed 0 bases from V and 12 bases from J, with 15 bases in between. The germline V gene has CDR1 LGHDT and CDR2 YNNKEL (reference sequence). Here the CDR3 reads CASSQDWSTMWQFF. For the CDR3, the DNA is TGTGCCAGCAGCCAAGATTGGTCAACTATGTGGCAGTTCTTC.

V gene TRBV5-6 combines with J gene TRBJ1-2; the match to TRBD1 covers 9 bases. This CDR3 has 15 residues. Per germline, CDR1 SGHDT and CDR2 YYEEEE. The junction had 1 base not matched to a gene; V was cut back by 1 base and J by 0 bases. This CDR3 is CASSLWDRANYGYTF. The CDR3 DNA reads TGTGCCAGCAGCTTGTGGGACAGGGCTAACTATGGCTACACCTTC.

The V call is TRBV2, the J call TRBJ1-1; 7 positions agree with TRBD1. The germline gives CDR1 SNHLY, CDR2 FYNNEI. Trimming took 7 bases from V and 4 from J; bases not matched to a gene: 12. The CDR3 contains 15 residues. CDR3 sequence: CASTPDRLEVTEAFF. The CDR3 bases are TGTGCCAGCACCCCGGACAGGCTAGAGGTCACTGAAGCTTTCTTT.

The J gene is TRBJ1-1, the V gene TRBV6-5, with TRBD1 matching 7 bases. Germline CDR1 reads MNHEY; CDR2 reads SVGAGI. J gave up 11 bases and V 6 bases, and 12 bases lay outside the gene matches. The CDR3 contains 13 residues. CDR3 nucleotides: TGTGCCAGCAGGCGTTCAGGGGGGCAGGTGGCTTTCTTT. It encodes CASRRSGGQVAFF.

This rearrangement joins TRBV5-4 to TRBJ2-2; 8 bases line up with TRBD2. Germline CDR1 is SGHNT and CDR2 is YYREEE (reference sequence). The CDR3 is 16 residues long. The V segment lost 1 base and the J segment 6 bases; nucleotides outside the gene matches: 8. CDR3 DNA: TGTGCCAGCAGCTTGTTCTCGGGGGGGGCCGCCGGGGAGCTGTTTTTT. Its translation: CASSLFSGGAAGELFF.

V gene TRBV7-9 combines with J gene TRBJ1-1; D unclear. The CDR3 loop spans 14 amino acids. The germline V and J ends were trimmed by 1 base and 2 bases, with 8 bases remaining between them. Germline assignment: CDR1 SEHNR and CDR2 FQNEAQ (reference sequence). CDR3: CASSLGRTNTEAFF. The CDR3 coding sequence is TGTGCCAGCAGCTTAGGACGGACTAACACTGAAGCTTTCTTT. The full variable domain, in which reference TRBV7-9 and TRBJ1-1 provide the parts outside the CDR3, is DTGVSQNPRHKITKRGQNVTFRCDPISEHNRLYWYRQTLGQGPEFLTYFQNEAQLEKSRLLSDRFSAERPKGSFSTLEIQRTEQGDSAMYLCASSLGRTNTEAFFGQGTRLTVV.

This clone showed up just once. The chain has TRBV4-3 and TRBJ1-4, with 9 bases matching TRBD1. V lost 3 bases, J lost 6 bases, and 5 bases stayed unmatched. This CDR3 spans 15 amino acids. CDR1 is LGHNA, CDR2 YSLEER, per germline. The DNA of the CDR3 is TGCGCCAGCAGCCAGCACAGGGGGCAGGATGAAAAACTGTTTTTT. Amino acids: CASSQHRGQDEKLFF.

In its sample, this clone was seen a few times. This chain uses TRBV5-1 with TRBJ2-7; 7 nucleotides line up with TRBD1. CDR1 SGHRS and CDR2 YFSETQ come from the germline V gene. This CDR3 is 12 amino acids long. J lost 5 bases, V lost 4 bases, and 3 bases had no gene match. The CDR3 here is CASSNTGDEQYF. The CDR3 nucleotides read TGCGCCAGCAGCAATACAGGGGACGAGCAGTACTTC.

V is TRBV13 and J is TRBJ1-2, with D perhaps matching TRBD1 (6 bases). Germline-derived CDR1 and CDR2 are PRHDT and FYEKMQ (reference sequence). This CDR3 comprises 13 residues. V shed 5 bases and J shed 2 bases, with 9 bases lying between them. The DNA for the CDR3 is TGTGCCAGCAGCCGGACAGTAAACTATGGCTACACCTTC. Its protein product is CASSRTVNYGYTF.

This chain links TRBV12-3 or TRBV12-4 with TRBJ1-1, with D uncertain. The ends were cut back, 3 bases at V and 5 bases at J, with 10 bases in the middle. The CDR3 has 13 amino acids. CDR3 residues: CASSFGGRTEAFF. The CDR3 DNA sequence: TGTGCCAGCAGTTTTGGAGGGAGGACTGAAGCTTTCTTT.